The 32 T cell receptor beta chains below were found in one sample sequenced in a study of CD4 T cells in relation to SARS-CoV-2 and coronaviruses. CD4+ T cells from unexposed donors were obtained before the COVID-19 pandemic (2011-2018). CD4+ T cells were isolated from the cells after around eleven days of culture. Profiled with immunoSEQ multiplex PCR; TCRdb holds only in-frame clones, not every one. The table records more than 20,000 clones, around three quarters of them present only once. Their antigens remain unidentified. Material for sequencing was CD4+ T cells from PBMCs, cultured in vitro. The receptor set was obtained from a human donor in good health.

The gene calls are TRBV6-5 and TRBJ1-4; 7 nucleotides line up with TRBD1. With 7 bases clipped from V and 8 bases from J, the junction kept 10 bases outside the gene matches. Germline-derived CDR1 and CDR2 are MNHEY and SVGAGI. This CDR3 is 14 amino acids long. The CDR3 loop reads CASTQRRDSEKLFF. The DNA of the CDR3 is TGTGCCAGCACCCAGCGGCGGGACAGCGAAAAACTGTTTTTT.

The chain has TRBV5-1 and TRBJ2-3; D not certain. Trimming took 0 bases from V and 4 from J, leaving 15 bases between them. CDR3 size: 16 residues. Germline values: CDR1 SGHRS, CDR2 YFSETQ. Written as DNA, the CDR3 is TGCGCCAGCAGCTTGGGGGCGAGAAGAGGTTCAGATACGCAGTATTTT. Translation: CASSLGARRGSDTQYF.

This chain links TRBV7-3 with TRBJ1-6; 7 nucleotides align to TRBD1. The germline V gene encodes CDR1 SGHTA and CDR2 FQGTGA. The CDR3 extends over 15 amino acids. V gave up 5 bases and J gave up 7 bases; unmatched junction bases: 8. CDR3 residues: CASSREAGGNSPLHF. The CDR3 DNA reads as TGTGCCAGCAGCCGCGAAGCAGGGGGGAATTCACCCCTCCACTTT.

The sample holds a few counts of this clone. The V gene is TRBV7-2, the J gene TRBJ1-2; a possible D gene is TRBD1 (6 bases). Germline V lookup: CDR1 SGHTA, CDR2 FQGNSA. This CDR3 region has 18 residues. Trimming took off 1 base at V and 0 bases at J, with 18 bases between the two ends. The CDR3 spells CASSLGGYTGRANYGYTF. The CDR3 bases are TGTGCCAGCAGCTTAGGGGGGTACACAGGGCGAGCTAACTATGGCTACACCTTC.

In its sample, this clone was seen a few times. Different DNA sequences within this sample yield the same CDR3. The chain recombines TRBV28 with TRBJ2-2, with D possibly TRBD1 on 6 matching bases. CDR3 length equals 14 residues. Germline V gene lookup returns CDR1 MDHEN and CDR2 SYDVKM. V was pared by 2 bases and J by 3 bases, with 7 bases between. Written as DNA, the CDR3 is TGTGCCAGCAGTTTAGGACAGTACACCGGGGAGCTGTTTTTT. It translates to CASSLGQYTGELFF.

The table lists this clone with a count of one. The CDR3 loop reads CASLGSNTGELFF. Here the CDR3 DNA reads TGTGCCAGTCTGGGTTCCAACACCGGGGAGCTGTTTTTT. The chain combines TRBV19 with TRBJ2-2; D not resolved. The CDR3 runs 13 residues. Germline lookup yields CDR1 LNHDA and CDR2 SQIVND (reference sequence). The V end lost 8 bases, the J end lost 2 bases, and 9 bases lay between the germline ends.

This rearrangement joins TRBV6-2 or TRBV6-3 to TRBJ2-5; TRBD2 matches 11 bases. Germline CDR1 reads MNHEY; CDR2 reads SVGEGT. Trimming took 2 bases from V and 5 from J; bases not matched to a gene: 7. The CDR3 runs to 16 residues. As DNA, the CDR3 is TGTGCCAGCAGTTACACGACTAGCGGGATAAGGGAGACCCAGTACTTC. Its translation: CASSYTTSGIRETQYF.

There are a few counts of this clone. V and J are TRBV5-1 and TRBJ2-2; 11 nucleotides line up with TRBD2. This CDR3 is 18 amino acids long. V shed 0 bases and J 3 bases; nucleotides not matched to a gene: 7. The V gene's germline CDR1 is SGHRS and CDR2 YFSETQ. The CDR3 loop reads CASSLARTSGGDTGELFF. The CDR3 bases are TGCGCCAGCAGCTTGGCCCGAACTAGCGGGGGCGACACCGGGGAGCTGTTTTTT.

The V gene is TRBV6-5, the J gene TRBJ1-5; a weak D match, TRBD1 (6 bases). This CDR3 has 15 residues. Deletions cut 5 bases from V and 1 base from J, with 12 bases between. The germline gives CDR1 MNHEY, CDR2 SVGAGI. The CDR3: CASSTGFGSNQPQHF. The CDR3 nucleotides read TGTGCCAGCAGTACAGGGTTCGGGAGCAATCAGCCCCAGCATTTT.

This sequence joins TRBV7-9 and TRBJ2-7, with D perhaps TRBD1 (6 bases). The CDR3 covers 15 residues. CDR1 and CDR2 (germline): SEHNR, FQNEAQ (reference sequence). V lost 6 bases and J 0 bases, leaving 15 bases between the germline ends. CDR3 nucleotide sequence: TGTGCCAGCAGTCCCAGGGGCTCTAGCTCCTACGAGCAGTACTTC. This encodes CASSPRGSSSYEQYF.

This clone was detected only a few times. V gene TRBV9 combines with J gene TRBJ2-1; possibly TRBD1 for D (5 bases). CDR3 length: 15 amino acids. Germline loops: CDR1 SGDLS, CDR2 YYNGEE. The V end lost 2 bases, the J end lost 5 bases, and 14 bases lay between the germline ends. CDR3 in amino acids: CASSVSSMGHNEQFF. In DNA form, the CDR3 reads TGTGCCAGCAGCGTGTCCTCAATGGGGCACAATGAGCAGTTCTTC. Based on the CDR3 plus reference TRBV9 and TRBJ2-1, the full variable domain is DSGVTQTPKHLITATGQRVTLRCSPRSGDLSVYWYQQSLDQGLQFLIQYYNGEERAKGNILERFSAQQFPDLHSELNLSSLELGDSALYFCASSVSSMGHNEQFFGPGTRLTVL.

This chain uses TRBV7-2 with TRBJ2-7; either TRBD1 or TRBD2 may supply D (5 bases each). The CDR3 totals 15 residues. The V gene's germline CDR1 is SGHTA and CDR2 FQGNSA. V was cut by 3 bases and J by 4 bases, with 16 bases left in between. CDR3 in DNA: TGTGCCAGCAGCTTGCAGGGAGCATCCCTATACGAGCAGTACTTC. This encodes CASSLQGASLYEQYF.

The V gene is TRBV6-2 or TRBV6-3, the J gene TRBJ1-1; tentative D call: TRBD1 (5 bases). Germline CDR1 and CDR2: MNHEY and SVGEGT. CDR3 size: 14 residues. V shed 4 bases and J shed 0 bases, with 9 bases lying between them. Here the CDR3 reads CASSSQGMNTEAFF. CDR3 DNA sequence: TGTGCCAGCAGTTCCCAGGGCATGAACACTGAAGCTTTCTTT.

The chain links TRBV7-2 to TRBJ1-2; D not resolved. Germline V gives CDR1 SGHTA, CDR2 FQGNSA. Trimming removed 2 bases at V and 3 bases at J, with 10 bases between. The CDR3 has 14 amino acids. This CDR3 reads CASSLPTAHYGYTF. As DNA, the CDR3 is TGTGCCAGCAGCTTACCAACAGCTCACTATGGCTACACCTTC.

V is TRBV5-1 and J is TRBJ2-2; D unresolved. This CDR3 is built from 13 residues. CDR1 is SGHRS, CDR2 YFSETQ, per germline. V shed 0 bases and J shed 7 bases, with 7 bases lying between them. The chain's CDR3 is CASSLANVGELFF. The CDR3 DNA follows: TGCGCCAGCAGCTTGGCCAATGTCGGGGAGCTGTTTTTT.

This chain uses TRBV4-1 with TRBJ2-3; either TRBD1 or TRBD2 may supply D (5 bases each). V lost 4 bases, J lost 3 bases, and 14 bases lay in between. Germline V gives CDR1 MGHRA, CDR2 YSYEKL. The length of the CDR3 is 15 residues. The CDR3 coding sequence is TGCGCCAGCAGCCGGACCGGGACGTCGACAGATACGCAGTATTTT. It codes for CASSRTGTSTDTQYF.

The rearrangement uses TRBV4-1 and TRBJ2-2; 9 nucleotides match TRBD2. J lost 7 bases, V lost 1 base, and 4 bases had no gene match. Germline V CDR1 and CDR2: MGHRA, YSYEKL. The length of the CDR3 is 15 residues. The CDR3 loop is CASSQGGRAVGELFF. In DNA form, the CDR3 reads TGCGCCAGCAGCCAAGGCGGGAGGGCCGTCGGGGAGCTGTTTTTT.

The rearrangement links TRBV9 to TRBJ2-7; 7 nucleotides match TRBD1. Germline V lookup: CDR1 SGDLS, CDR2 YYNGEE. The V segment lost 3 bases and the J segment 0 bases; nucleotides outside the gene matches: 6. The CDR3 spans 15 residues. CDR3 amino acids: CASSARGDSSYEQYF. CDR3 DNA: TGTGCCAGCAGCGCCCGAGGGGACAGCTCCTACGAGCAGTACTTC.

The chain employs TRBV6-5 and TRBJ2-3; D uncertain. The CDR3 has 12 residues. CDR1 is MNHEY, CDR2 SVGAGI, per germline. Deletions cut 10 bases from V and 2 bases from J, with 10 bases between. CDR3 amino acids: CATKWDTDTQYF. Written as DNA, the CDR3 is TGTGCCACTAAGTGGGACACAGATACGCAGTATTTT.

This CDR3 is CASSFRDRAYGYTF. The CDR3 coding sequence is TGTGCCAGCAGCTTCCGGGACAGGGCCTATGGCTACACCTTC. This chain links TRBV5-8 with TRBJ1-2; 9 nucleotides agree with TRBD1. After removal of 2 bases from V and 4 bases from J, the junction contained 3 bases not matched to a gene. The germline V gene has CDR1 SGHTS and CDR2 YDEGEE. The CDR3 is made up of 14 amino acids.

This chain uses TRBV20-1 with TRBJ2-3; D not resolved. The germline V gene has CDR1 DFQATT and CDR2 SNEGSKA (reference sequence). This CDR3 spans 10 amino acids. Trimming took 7 bases from V and 3 from J, leaving 5 bases between them. In nucleotides, the CDR3 is TGCAGTGGTGGGACAGATACGCAGTATTTT. It is translated as CSGGTDTQYF.

The chain links TRBV14 to TRBJ1-2, with D uncertain. The CDR3 runs 13 residues. Germline CDR1 is SGHDN and CDR2 is FVKESK. The V end lost 0 bases, the J end lost 5 bases, and 7 bases lay between the germline ends. As DNA, the CDR3 is TGTGCCAGCAGCCAAGAATTGCAGTATGGCTACACCTTC. Amino acids: CASSQELQYGYTF.

This chain joins TRBV11-2 and TRBJ2-3, with 9 bases that match TRBD2. In germline, CDR1 is SGHAT, CDR2 FQNNGV. This CDR3 contains 14 residues. Trimming removed 3 bases from V and 6 bases from J; junction bases left unmatched: 4. CDR3 DNA: TGTGCCAGCAGCTTCAGCGGGGGGCAGGATACGCAGTATTTT. Encoded protein: CASSFSGGQDTQYF.

V gene TRBV11-2 combines with J gene TRBJ1-2; TRBD1 is a possible D gene (5 bases). Trimming removed 5 bases at V and 4 bases at J, with 14 bases between. In germline, CDR1 is SGHAT, CDR2 FQNNGV. The CDR3 sequence is 14 residues long. The CDR3 loop is CASSNAGGGYGYTF. The CDR3 region has the DNA TGTGCCAGCAGCAACGCCGGGGGAGGCTATGGCTACACCTTC.

This CDR3 is CSVDSGTGGDEKLFF. CDR3 in DNA: TGCAGCGTTGACTCCGGGACAGGGGGCGATGAAAAACTGTTTTTT. This chain connects TRBV29-1 to TRBJ1-4, with 12 bases fitting TRBD1. V trimming: 3 bases; J trimming: 6 bases; junction bases outside the gene matches: 5. Per the germline V gene, CDR1 is SQVTM and CDR2 is ANQGSEA. The CDR3 is 15 amino acids.

The chain links TRBV7-9 to TRBJ1-2; D perhaps matches TRBD1 (5 bases). Germline V CDR1 and CDR2: SEHNR, FQNEAQ (reference sequence). This CDR3 has 14 amino acids. Trimming pared 5 bases from V and 4 bases from J, leaving 14 bases between. The CDR3 DNA reads TGTGCCAGCAGCCCTAGCGGACAAATCTATGGCTACACCTTC. As protein: CASSPSGQIYGYTF.

The chain combines TRBV9 with TRBJ1-6; D is ambiguous. CDR3 size: 14 residues. The germline V gene has CDR1 SGDLS and CDR2 YYNGEE. With 0 bases removed from V and 6 bases from J, the gap between germline ends came to 7 bases. CDR3 in DNA: TGTGCCAGCAGCGTAGAACAGCTTAATTCACCCCTCCACTTT. Its translation: CASSVEQLNSPLHF.

V and J are TRBV7-2 and TRBJ2-7; D possibly corresponds to TRBD2 (5 bases). The CDR3 contains 16 residues. Germline V gene sequence: CDR1 SGHTA, CDR2 FQGNSA. V was trimmed by 4 bases and J by 5 bases, leaving 21 bases between them. The CDR3 spells CASSSQPSTRVDEQYF. CDR3 DNA sequence: TGTGCCAGCAGCTCTCAACCCTCAACTAGGGTCGACGAGCAGTACTTC.

The chain carries TRBV6-1 and TRBJ2-1; 8 nucleotides match TRBD2. The CDR3 length is 16 residues. J was trimmed by 3 bases and V by 4 bases; bases with no gene match: 8. Per the germline V gene, CDR1 is MNHNS and CDR2 is SASEGT. The CDR3 DNA is TGTGCCAGCAGTGCCCGGGAGGCGGGAGGCTACAATGAGCAGTTCTTC. Protein sequence: CASSAREAGGYNEQFF.

This chain links TRBV19 with TRBJ2-1, with TRBD2 matching over 8 bases. CDR1 and CDR2 from the germline V gene are LNHDA and SQIVND (reference sequence). V lost 5 bases to trimming and J lost 14 bases; unmatched junction nucleotides: 8. This CDR3 has 12 amino acids. The CDR3 DNA sequence: TGTGCCAGTAGTGAGGGCGGGGGGAGGGAGTTCTTC. It specifies CASSEGGGREFF.

The gene calls are TRBV7-2 and TRBJ2-1; D not certain. CDR3 size: 13 residues. Germline CDR1 and CDR2: SGHTA and FQGNSA. Trimming shortened V by 2 bases and J by 8 bases, and 10 bases separated the two germline ends. CDR3 loop: CASSLPSFYEQFF. The DNA for the CDR3 is TGTGCCAGCAGCTTACCTAGTTTCTATGAGCAGTTCTTC.

For the CDR3, the DNA is TGTGCCTGGAGTGTTCGGGGACAGGGAAATTCACCCCTCCACTTT. Translating gives CAWSVRGQGNSPLHF. V gene TRBV30 combines with J gene TRBJ1-6; TRBD1 agrees at 9 bases. V trimming: 0 bases; J trimming: 7 bases; junction bases outside the gene matches: 4. Germline loops: CDR1 GTSNPN, CDR2 SVGIG (reference sequence). The CDR3 runs 15 residues.